What follows describes a single T cell receptor (beta chain). Its antigen remains unidentified. TCRdb's copy holds only in-frame clones and misses some; the assay was immunoSEQ multiplex PCR. Among 70,000 to 95,000 clones listed, about 70% were seen once. These data belong to a study of vaccination effects on CD4 cells after COVID-19. V was clipped by 2 bases and J by 6 bases, with 11 bases between them. Germline CDR1 reads ENHRY; CDR2 reads SYGVKD. The CDR3 consists of 14 residues. Pools of viral peptides were used by the ViraFEST assay to expand antigen-specific CD4+ T cells ahead of sequencing. The culture ran for approximately 10 days, and then CD4+ T cells were isolated.

The receptor's source is a human donor who received a COVID-19 vaccine. The sample here was CD4+ T cells from PBMCs cultured with HCoV-229E spike peptides, taken before COVID-19 vaccination. The V gene is TRBV10-3, the J gene TRBJ1-5; D is unresolved. The CDR3 DNA sequence: TGTGCCATCAGTGAGGTGGGTGAGGCTCAGCCCCAGCATTTT. Protein product: CAISEVGEAQPQHF.